This TCR beta chain was retrieved from a study of regulatory dendritic cells for organ transplantation. Overall study context: Monocytes received vitamin D3 on days 0 and 4, IL-10 on day 4. Study results and caveats: Mature dendritic cells appeared to drive more memory CD8+ clonal expansion than regulatory ones.

Trimming took off 4 bases at V and 0 bases at J, with 13 bases between the two ends. Germline values: CDR1 SQVTM, CDR2 ANQGSEA. The CDR3 contains 15 residues. Sorted subsets were CFSE-labeled and cultured around five days with allogeneic dendritic cells. CD4+ or CD8+ T cells were sorted as naive CD45RA+ or memory CD45RO+. Sequencing used immunoSEQ multiplex PCR; TCRdb keeps in-frame clones, though not all of them. The sample lists 15,000 to 20,000 clones; approximately 79% were seen once. Of note for this clone: Its antigen is not identified.

The sample consisted of memory CD4+ T cells from blood cultured with regulatory dendritic cells. This sample's subset: CD45RO+ memory T cells. The chain links TRBV29-1 to TRBJ2-4, with D maybe TRBD2 (5 bases). The receptor's source is a human donor in good health. This CDR3 reads CSVAGLTLAKNIQYF. CDR3 coding DNA: TGCAGCGTTGCCGGACTGACCCTAGCCAAAAACATTCAGTACTTC. Using reference TRBV29-1 and TRBJ2-4 for the parts outside the CDR3, the full variable domain is SAVISQKPSRDICQRGTSLTIQCQVDSQVTMMFWYRQQPGQSLTLIATANQGSEATYESGFVIDKFPISRPNLTFSTLTVSNMSPEDSSIYLCSVAGLTLAKNIQYFGAGTRLSVL.